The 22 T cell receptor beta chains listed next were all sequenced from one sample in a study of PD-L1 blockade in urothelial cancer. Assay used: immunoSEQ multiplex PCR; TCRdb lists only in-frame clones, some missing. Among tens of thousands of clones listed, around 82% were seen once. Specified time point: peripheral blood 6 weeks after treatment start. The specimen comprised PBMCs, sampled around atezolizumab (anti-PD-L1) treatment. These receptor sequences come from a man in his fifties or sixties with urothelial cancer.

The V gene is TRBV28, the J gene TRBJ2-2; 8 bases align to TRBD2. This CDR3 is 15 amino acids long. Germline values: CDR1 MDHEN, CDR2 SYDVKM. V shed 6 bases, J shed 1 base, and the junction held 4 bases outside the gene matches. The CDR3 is CASRTSGGNTGELFF. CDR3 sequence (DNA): TGTGCCAGCAGAACTAGCGGAGGGAACACCGGGGAGCTGTTTTTT.

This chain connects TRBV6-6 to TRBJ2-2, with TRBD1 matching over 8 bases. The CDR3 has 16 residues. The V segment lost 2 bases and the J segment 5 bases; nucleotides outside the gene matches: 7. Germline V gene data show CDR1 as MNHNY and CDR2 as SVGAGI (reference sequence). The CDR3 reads CASSYGRDRSTGELFF. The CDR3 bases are TGTGCCAGCAGTTACGGAAGGGACAGGAGTACCGGGGAGCTGTTTTTT.

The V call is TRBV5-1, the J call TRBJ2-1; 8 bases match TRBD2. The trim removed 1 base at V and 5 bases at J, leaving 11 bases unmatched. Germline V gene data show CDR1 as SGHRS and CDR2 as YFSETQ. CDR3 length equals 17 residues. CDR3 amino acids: CASSLSPGLGANNEQFF. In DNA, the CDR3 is TGCGCCAGCAGCTTGAGCCCGGGACTAGGGGCGAACAATGAGCAGTTCTTC. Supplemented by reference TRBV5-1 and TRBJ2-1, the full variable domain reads KAGVTQTPRYLIKTRGQQVTLSCSPISGHRSVSWYQQTPGQGLQFLFEYFSETQRNKGNFPGRFSGRQFSNSRSEMNVSTLELGDSALYLCASSLSPGLGANNEQFFGPGTRLTVL.

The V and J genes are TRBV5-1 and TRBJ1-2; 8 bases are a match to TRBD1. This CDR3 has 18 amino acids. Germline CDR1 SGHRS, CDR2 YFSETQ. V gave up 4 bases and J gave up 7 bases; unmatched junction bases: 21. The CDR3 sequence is CASSDGGGRGLVRGGYTF. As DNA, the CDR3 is TGCGCCAGCAGCGACGGGGGAGGCAGGGGGCTGGTCAGAGGTGGCTACACCTTC.

The CDR3 region is CASSFEGAPTNEKLFF. CDR3 bases: TGTGCCAGTAGCTTCGAGGGGGCCCCAACTAATGAAAAACTGTTTTTT. V usage is TRBV19 and J usage is TRBJ1-4; 7 bases match TRBD1. Per germline, CDR1 LNHDA and CDR2 SQIVND (reference sequence). Trimming removed 6 bases from V and 0 bases from J; junction bases left unmatched: 7. The CDR3 is 16 residues long.

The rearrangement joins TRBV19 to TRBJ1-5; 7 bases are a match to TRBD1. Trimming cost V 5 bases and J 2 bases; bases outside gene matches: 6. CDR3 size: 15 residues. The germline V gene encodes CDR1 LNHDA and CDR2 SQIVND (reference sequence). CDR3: CASSLEDRGNQPQHF. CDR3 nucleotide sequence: TGTGCCAGTAGTCTCGAAGACAGGGGCAATCAGCCCCAGCATTTT.

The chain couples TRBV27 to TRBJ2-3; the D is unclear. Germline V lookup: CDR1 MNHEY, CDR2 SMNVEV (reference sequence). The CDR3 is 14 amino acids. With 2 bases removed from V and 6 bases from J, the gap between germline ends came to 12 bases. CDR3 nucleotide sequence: TGTGCCAGCAGTTTAATCTCCAGGCTGGATACGCAGTATTTT. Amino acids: CASSLISRLDTQYF.

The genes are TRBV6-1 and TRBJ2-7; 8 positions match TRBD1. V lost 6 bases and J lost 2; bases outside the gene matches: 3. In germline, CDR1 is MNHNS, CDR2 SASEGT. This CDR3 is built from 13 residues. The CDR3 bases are TGTGCCAGCAGCCGGGACAGGCCCTACGAGCAGTACTTC. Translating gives CASSRDRPYEQYF.

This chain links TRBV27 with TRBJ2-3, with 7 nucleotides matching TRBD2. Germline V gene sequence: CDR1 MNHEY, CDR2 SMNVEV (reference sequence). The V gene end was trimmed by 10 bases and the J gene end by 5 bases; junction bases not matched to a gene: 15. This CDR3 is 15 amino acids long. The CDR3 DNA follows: TGTGCCACACGCCCAGGAGCGGGGAGGGGAGATACGCAGTATTTT. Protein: CATRPGAGRGDTQYF.

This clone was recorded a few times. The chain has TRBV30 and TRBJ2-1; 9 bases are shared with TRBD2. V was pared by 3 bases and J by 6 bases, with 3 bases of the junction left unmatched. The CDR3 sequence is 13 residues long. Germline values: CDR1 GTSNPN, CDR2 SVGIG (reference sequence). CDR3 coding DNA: TGTGCCTGGAGACTAGCGGGTGGCAATGAGCAGTTCTTC. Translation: CAWRLAGGNEQFF. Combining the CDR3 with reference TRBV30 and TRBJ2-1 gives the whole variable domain SQTIHQWPATLVQPVGSPLSLECTVEGTSNPNLYWYRQAAGRGLQLLFYSVGIGQISSEVPQNLSASRPQDRQFILSSKKLLLSDSGFYLCAWRLAGGNEQFFGPGTRLTVL.

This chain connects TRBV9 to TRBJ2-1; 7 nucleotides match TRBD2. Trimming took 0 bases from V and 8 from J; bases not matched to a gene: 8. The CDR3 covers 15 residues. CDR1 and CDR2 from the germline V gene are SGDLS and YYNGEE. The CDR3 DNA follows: TGTGCCAGCAGCGTAGACGCGTGGGGAGGGGATGAGCAGTTCTTC. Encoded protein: CASSVDAWGGDEQFF.

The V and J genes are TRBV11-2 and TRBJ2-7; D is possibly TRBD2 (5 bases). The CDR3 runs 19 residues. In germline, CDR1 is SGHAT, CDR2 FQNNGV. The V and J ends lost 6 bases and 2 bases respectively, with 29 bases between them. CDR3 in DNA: TGTGCCAGCAGGTCCCCGGGCCGGGGATCCGTCATCGGGGCCTACGAGCAGTACTTC. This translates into CASRSPGRGSVIGAYEQYF.

The CDR3 spells CASRRQGDYGYTF. The CDR3 DNA is TGTGCCAGTAGGAGACAGGGTGACTATGGCTACACCTTC. The chain has TRBV19 and TRBJ1-2; 7 bases are a match to TRBD1. In germline, CDR1 is LNHDA, CDR2 SQIVND (reference sequence). CDR3 size: 13 residues. Germline trimming cut 6 bases from V and 3 bases from J; bases unmatched to any gene: 4.

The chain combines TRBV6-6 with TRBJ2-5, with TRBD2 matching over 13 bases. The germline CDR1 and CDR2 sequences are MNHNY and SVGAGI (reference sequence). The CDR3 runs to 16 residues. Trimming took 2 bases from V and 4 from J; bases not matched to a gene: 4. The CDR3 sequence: CASSYDGLAGAETQYF. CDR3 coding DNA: TGTGCCAGCAGTTACGACGGACTAGCGGGGGCAGAGACCCAGTACTTC.

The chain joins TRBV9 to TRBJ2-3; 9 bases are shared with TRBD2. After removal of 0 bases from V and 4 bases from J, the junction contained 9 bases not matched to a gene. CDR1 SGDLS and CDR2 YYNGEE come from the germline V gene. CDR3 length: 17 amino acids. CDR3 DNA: TGTGCCAGCAGCGTAGAGGCTGGCGGGGGGGCTGCAGATACGCAGTATTTT. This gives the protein CASSVEAGGGAADTQYF.

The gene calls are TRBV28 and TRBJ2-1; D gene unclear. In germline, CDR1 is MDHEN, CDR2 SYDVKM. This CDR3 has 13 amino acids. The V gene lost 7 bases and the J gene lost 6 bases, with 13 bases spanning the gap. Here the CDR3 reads CASTTRVPNEQFF. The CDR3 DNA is TGTGCCAGCACCACACGGGTACCCAATGAGCAGTTCTTC.

The CDR3 DNA follows: TGTGCCAGCAGTTCCGTGGAGTCTCACACTGAAGCTTTCTTT. Translation gives CASSSVESHTEAFF. The rearrangement links TRBV28 to TRBJ1-1, with unresolved D. Germline CDR1 reads MDHEN; CDR2 reads SYDVKM. The CDR3 has 14 residues. V was trimmed by 4 bases and J by 3 bases, leaving 12 bases between them. Filled out from reference TRBV28 and TRBJ1-1, the complete variable domain reads DVKVTQSSRYLVKRTGEKVFLECVQDMDHENMFWYRQDPGLGLRLIYFSYDVKMKEKGDIPEGYSVSREKKERFSLILESASTNQTSMYLCASSSVESHTEAFFGQGTRLTVV.

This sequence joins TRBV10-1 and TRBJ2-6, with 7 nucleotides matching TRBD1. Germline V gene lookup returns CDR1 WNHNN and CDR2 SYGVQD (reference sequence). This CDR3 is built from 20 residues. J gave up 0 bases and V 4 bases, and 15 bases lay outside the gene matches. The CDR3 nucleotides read TGCGCCAGCAGTGCGATTCAGGGGGTTACACCCGTCTCTGGGGCCAACGTCCTGACTTTC. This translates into CASSAIQGVTPVSGANVLTF.

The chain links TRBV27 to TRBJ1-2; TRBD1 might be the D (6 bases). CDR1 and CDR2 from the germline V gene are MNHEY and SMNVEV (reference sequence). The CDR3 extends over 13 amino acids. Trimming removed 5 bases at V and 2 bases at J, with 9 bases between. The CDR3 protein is CASSPQGNYGYTF. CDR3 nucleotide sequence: TGTGCCAGCAGTCCCCAGGGGAACTATGGCTACACCTTC.

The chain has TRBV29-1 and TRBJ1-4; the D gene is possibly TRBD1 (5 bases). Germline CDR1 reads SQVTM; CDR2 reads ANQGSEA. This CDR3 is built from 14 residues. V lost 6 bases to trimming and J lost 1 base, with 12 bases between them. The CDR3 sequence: CSVQGSVTNEKLFF. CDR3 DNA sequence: TGCAGCGTGCAGGGCTCGGTAACTAATGAAAAACTGTTTTTT.

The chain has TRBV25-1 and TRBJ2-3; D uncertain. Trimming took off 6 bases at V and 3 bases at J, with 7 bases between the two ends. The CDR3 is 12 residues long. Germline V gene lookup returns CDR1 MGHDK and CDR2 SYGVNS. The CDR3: CASRSSTDTQYF. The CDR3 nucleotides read TGTGCCAGCAGATCTAGTACAGATACGCAGTATTTT.

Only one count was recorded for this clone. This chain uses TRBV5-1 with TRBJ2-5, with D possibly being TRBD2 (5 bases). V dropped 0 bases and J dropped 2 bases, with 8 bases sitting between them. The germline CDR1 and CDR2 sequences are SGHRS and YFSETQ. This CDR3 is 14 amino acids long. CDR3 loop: CASSLGDYQETQYF. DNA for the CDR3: TGCGCCAGCAGCTTGGGAGACTATCAAGAGACCCAGTACTTC.